This T cell receptor beta chain stems from a study of T cell changes during pregnancy in multiple sclerosis (dated by TCRdb to about 2019). In the study overall: In women with multiple sclerosis, the researchers looked at how the T cell repertoire shifted as pregnancy progressed.

The receptor library was made with the immunoSEQ multiplex PCR assay. This immuneACCESS table, as held by TCRdb, lists in-frame sequences with V and J called but not all clones. Of the missing ones, under half trace to an unresolved V gene in checked studies; the others have no known cause. This sample comprises more than 65,000 clones, about 93% of them detected only once. Roughly 1% of the sample lies in the top ten. A remark on this clone: Its antigen remains unidentified. It has no much larger one-base neighbor in the sample; base qualities were not kept.

CDR1 GTSNPN and CDR2 SVGIG were looked up in the germline V gene (reference sequence). Ends trimmed: V by 3 bases, J by 3 bases; bases unmatched to a gene: 5. From its cysteine to its phenylalanine, the CDR3 spans 15 amino acids. Of all the DNA, just the CDR3 is kept, 45 bases in frame from base 1. Rearrangement joined TRBV30 to TRBJ2-3; 11 central nucleotides agree with TRBD2. The receptor was isolated from a female donor with multiple sclerosis, enrolled in a pregnancy study. The sample was peripheral blood, taken in the first trimester of pregnancy. The CDR3 reads CAWSELAGVTDTQYF. The DNA is TGTGCCTGGAGCGAACTAGCGGGAGTTACAGATACGCAGTATTTT.